The present T cell receptor beta chain was sequenced within a study of metastatic and nonmetastatic thyroid tumors. About the research overall: Repertoires were compared across blood and tumor or nodule tissue from malignant and benign thyroid patients.

Whole-study results and caveats: It was reportedly found that TCR beta diversity was significantly higher in malignant thyroid tumors than in benign nodules, a difference seen in both blood and tumor samples.

About this clone itself: Antigen specificity is unknown.

The CDR3 sequence is 17 residues long. The V and J ends lost 5 bases and 0 bases respectively, with 18 bases between them. In germline, CDR1 is SGHAT, CDR2 FQNNGV. Thyroid surgery had not been preceded by any treatment in any patient. Authors' methods: A distant-metastasis classifier for papillary thyroid cancer was built using CDR3 differences across clinicopathological groups. TCRdb reprocessed the PCR reads via MiXCR. The V and J calls follow TCRdb's processing rather than the paper's. Of over 15,000 clones in the sample, 29% were seen once. This sequence originates from a female donor with papillary thyroid cancer or a benign thyroid nodule (not recorded which). Some clones in this sample may be carry-over from other donors' samples. The chain couples TRBV11-2 to TRBJ2-3; D perhaps matches TRBD2 (5 bases). Source material: tumor tissue. CDR3 DNA sequence: TGTGCCAGCAGCATGTATCTAGCTGGCGCTAGCACAGATACGCAGTATTTT. Its protein is CASSMYLAGASTDTQYF.